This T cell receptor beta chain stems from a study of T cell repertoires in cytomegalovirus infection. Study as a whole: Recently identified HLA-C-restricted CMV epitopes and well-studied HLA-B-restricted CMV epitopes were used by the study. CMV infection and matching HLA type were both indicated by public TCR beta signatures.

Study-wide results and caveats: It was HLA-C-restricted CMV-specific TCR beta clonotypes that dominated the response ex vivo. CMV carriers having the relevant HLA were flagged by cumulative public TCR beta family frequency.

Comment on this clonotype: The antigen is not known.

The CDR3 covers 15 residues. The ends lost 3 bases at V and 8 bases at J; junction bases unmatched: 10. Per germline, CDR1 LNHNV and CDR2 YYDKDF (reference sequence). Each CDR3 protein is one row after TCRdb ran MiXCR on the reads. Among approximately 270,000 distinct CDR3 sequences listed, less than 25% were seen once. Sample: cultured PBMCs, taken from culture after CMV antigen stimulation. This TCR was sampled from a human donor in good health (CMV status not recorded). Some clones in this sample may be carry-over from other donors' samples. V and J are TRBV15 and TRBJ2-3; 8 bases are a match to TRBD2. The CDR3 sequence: CATSSGTRAVSTQYF. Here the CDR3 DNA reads TGTGCCACCAGCAGTGGGACTAGGGCTGTTTCTACGCAGTATTTT. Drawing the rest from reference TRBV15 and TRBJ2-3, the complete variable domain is DAMVIQNPRYQVTQFGKPVTLSCSQTLNHNVMYWYQQKSSQAPKLLFHYYDKDFNNEADTPDNFQSRRPNTSFCFLDIRSPGLGDTAMYLCATSSGTRAVSTQYFGPGTRLTVL.